This T cell receptor beta chain was sequenced during a study of early T cells in non-severe SARS-CoV-2 infection. On the study more broadly: Unsorted whole-blood RNA was sequenced in bulk, leaving chains unpaired. Study-level results: Private and CD4 specificities were missed by VDJdb matching, which favored anti-spike CD8 responses.

As to this clonotype: The antigen remains unidentified.

Attachment of unique molecular identifiers was made to individual cDNA molecules. TCRdb re-called the 5' RACE reads with MiXCR, one entry per CDR3 protein. The sample lists 80,000 to 100,000 distinct CDR3 sequences, around 15% occurring once. CDR3 size: 14 residues. Trimming stripped 3 bases from V and 0 bases from J, with 9 bases between. The chain is built from TRBV12-3 or TRBV12-4 and TRBJ2-7; D not resolved. This clonotype was sampled from an adult who was a healthcare worker with PCR-confirmed SARS-CoV-2 infection or an uninfected control (not recorded which). Material: whole blood. The CDR3 region has the DNA TGTGCCAGCAGTTTCGGTCTTAACTCCTACGAGCAGTACTTC. This translates into CASSFGLNSYEQYF.